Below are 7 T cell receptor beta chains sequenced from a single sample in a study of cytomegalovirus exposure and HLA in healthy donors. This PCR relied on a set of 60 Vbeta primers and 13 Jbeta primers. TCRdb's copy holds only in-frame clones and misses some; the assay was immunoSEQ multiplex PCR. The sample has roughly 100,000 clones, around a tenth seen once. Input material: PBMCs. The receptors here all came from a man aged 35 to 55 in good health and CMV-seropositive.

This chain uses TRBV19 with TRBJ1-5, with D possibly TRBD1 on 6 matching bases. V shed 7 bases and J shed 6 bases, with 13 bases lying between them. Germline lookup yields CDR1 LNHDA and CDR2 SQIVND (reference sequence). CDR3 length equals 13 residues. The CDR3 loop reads CASTRQGSQPQHF. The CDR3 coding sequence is TGTGCCAGTACCCGCCAGGGGAGTCAGCCCCAGCATTTT.

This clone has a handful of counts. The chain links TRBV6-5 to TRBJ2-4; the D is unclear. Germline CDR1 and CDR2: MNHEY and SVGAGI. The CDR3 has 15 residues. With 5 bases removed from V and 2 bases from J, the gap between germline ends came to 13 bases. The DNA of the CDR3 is TGTGCCAGCAGTCGAGGATCCGGGTCCAAAAACATTCAGTACTTC. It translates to CASSRGSGSKNIQYF.

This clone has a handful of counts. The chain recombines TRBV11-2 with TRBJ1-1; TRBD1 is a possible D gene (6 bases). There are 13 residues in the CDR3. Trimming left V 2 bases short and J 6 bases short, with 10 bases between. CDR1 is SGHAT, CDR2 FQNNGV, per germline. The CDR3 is CASSLPGVSEAFF. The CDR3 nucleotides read TGTGCCAGCAGCTTACCAGGGGTCTCTGAAGCTTTCTTT.

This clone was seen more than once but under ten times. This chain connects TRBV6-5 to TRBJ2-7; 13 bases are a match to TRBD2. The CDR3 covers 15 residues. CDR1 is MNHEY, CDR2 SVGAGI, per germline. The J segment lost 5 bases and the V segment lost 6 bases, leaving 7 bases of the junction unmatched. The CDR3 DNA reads TGTGCCAGCAGCCAGCTGACTAGCGGGAGGAACGAGCAGTACTTC. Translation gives CASSQLTSGRNEQYF.

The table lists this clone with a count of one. CDR3 DNA: TGTGCCAGCAGCCCAATTAGGACTAGCGGGACAGACAATGAGCAGTTCTTC. Translating it yields CASSPIRTSGTDNEQFF. V gene TRBV7-9 combines with J gene TRBJ2-1; 12 bases are shared with TRBD2. J lost 5 bases, V lost 5 bases, and 10 bases had no gene match. Germline loops: CDR1 SEHNR, CDR2 FQNEAQ (reference sequence). This CDR3 contains 17 residues.

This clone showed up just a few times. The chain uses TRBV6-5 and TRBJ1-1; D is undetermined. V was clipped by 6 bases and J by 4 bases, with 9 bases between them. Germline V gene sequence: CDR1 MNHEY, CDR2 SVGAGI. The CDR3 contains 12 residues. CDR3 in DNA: TGTGCCAGCAGCCTGGGAGCCACTGAAGCTTTCTTT. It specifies CASSLGATEAFF.

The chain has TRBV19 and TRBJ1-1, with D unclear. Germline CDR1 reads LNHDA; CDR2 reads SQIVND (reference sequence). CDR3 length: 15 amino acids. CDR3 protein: CVTRMGGSRGAEAFF. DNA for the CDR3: TGTGTCACTAGAATGGGAGGGAGCAGAGGAGCTGAAGCTTTCTTT. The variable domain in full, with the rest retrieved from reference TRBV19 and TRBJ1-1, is DGGITQSPKYLFRKEGQNVTLSCEQNLNHDAMYWYRQDPGQGLRLIYYSQIVNDFQKGDIAEGYSVSREKKESFPLTVTSAQKNPTAFYLCVTRMGGSRGAEAFFGQGTRLTVV.